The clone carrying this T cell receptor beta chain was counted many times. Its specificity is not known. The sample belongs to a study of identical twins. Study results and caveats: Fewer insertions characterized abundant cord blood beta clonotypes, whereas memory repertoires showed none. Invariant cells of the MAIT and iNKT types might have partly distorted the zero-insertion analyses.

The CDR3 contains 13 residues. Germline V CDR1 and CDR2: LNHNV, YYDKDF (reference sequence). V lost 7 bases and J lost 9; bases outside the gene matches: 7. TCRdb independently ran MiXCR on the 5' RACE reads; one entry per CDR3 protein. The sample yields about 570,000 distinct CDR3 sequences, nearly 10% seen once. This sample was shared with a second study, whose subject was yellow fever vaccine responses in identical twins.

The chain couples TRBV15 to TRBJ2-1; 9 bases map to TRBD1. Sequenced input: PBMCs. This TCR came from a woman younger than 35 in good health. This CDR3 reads CATTGQGKSEQFF. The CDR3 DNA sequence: TGTGCCACCACAGGACAGGGGAAGAGTGAGCAGTTCTTC.